This record looks at one TCR beta chain sequence and its context. Its antigen is as yet unknown. Most tumor samples had roughly 4.5 ug input DNA in two replicates. Measured with immunoSEQ multiplex PCR; TCRdb has only the in-frame clones, and not every one. Of approximately 12,000 clones listed, about 67% were seen once; the top ten hold under 7.5%. The data were taken from a study of neoadjuvant anti-PD-1 for oral cavity cancer. Across the study: Nivolumab at 3 mg/kg was mostly given biweekly, three to four doses, pre-surgery. Non-progressing patients received a fourth nivolumab dose near day 43, then surgery on days 50-56.

Study-level points and caveats: Only three patients per response group were TCR-analyzed; validation needed.

This CDR3 region has 15 residues. The trim removed 5 bases at V and 4 bases at J, leaving 7 bases unmatched. The germline gives CDR1 MDHEN, CDR2 SYDVKM. The receptor's source is a person between 40 and 85 years old with oral cavity squamous cell carcinoma. The donor label of this sample is uncertain. Sequenced material: tumor tissue, taken before nivolumab (anti-PD-1) treatment. This chain connects TRBV28 to TRBJ2-1, with 8 bases that match TRBD2. The CDR3 sequence is CASSDPGTRYNEQFF. The DNA of the CDR3 is TGTGCCAGCAGTGATCCGGGGACTAGGTACAATGAGCAGTTCTTC.